A selection of T cell receptor beta chains follows, all from one sample in a study of blood T cell repertoires in COVID-19. The repertoire was sequenced with immunoSEQ multiplex PCR; TCRdb's copy has only in-frame clones and lacks some. Here the sample spans some 170,000 clones, roughly 90% being singletons. The sequenced sample consisted of peripheral blood. These receptors were collected from a woman between 55 and 75 years old who had recovered from COVID-19. The CDR3 runs from the conserved cysteine through the conserved F or W. The D gene is left open where the match is weak. The size entry is marked missing in some rows and otherwise reads once, few, many or a size class.

-,TRBJ2-5,TRBV19,TRBD2,TGTGCCAGTAGTTTGACAGCGGGGGGCCCTGGGATGGTCCAGTACTTC,CASSLTAGGPGMVQYF
-,TRBJ1-1,TRBV19,TRBD1,TGTGCCAGTAGTACGGGACAGAACACAAACACTGAAGCTTTCTTT,CASSTGQNTNTEAFF
-,TRBJ2-2,TRBV24-1,TRBD2,TGTGCCACCAGTGACCCCCGTGCGGGAGGCACCGGGGAGCTGTTTTTT,CATSDPRAGGTGELFF
-,TRBJ2-2,TRBV11-3,-,TGTGCCAGCAGCTTATCAGGGGCCTTCGGGGAGCTGTTTTTT,CASSLSGAFGELFF
-,TRBJ1-1,TRBV28,-,TGTGCCAGCAGTTTCGGGGGTATAAAAATGAACACTGAAGCTTTCTTT,CASSFGGIKMNTEAFF
-,TRBJ1-1,TRBV6-5,-,TGTGCCAGCAGCCGCGGGCGGAACACTGAAGCTTTCTTT,CASSRGRNTEAFF
-,TRBJ1-3,TRBV3-1/TRBV3-2,TRBD1,TGTGCCAGCAGCCTTACACAGGGGGCCTCTGGAAACACCATATATTTT,CASSLTQGASGNTIYF
-,TRBJ2-1,TRBV10-2,TRBD1,TGCGCCAGCAGACGGACAGGGGCCTACAATGAGCAGTTCTTC,CASRRTGAYNEQFF
-,TRBJ2-2,TRBV28,-,TGTGCCAGCAGTATCCGGACTAAATTCACCGGGGAGCTGTTTTTT,CASSIRTKFTGELFF
-,TRBJ1-4,TRBV3-1/TRBV3-2,TRBD1,TGTGCCAGCAGCCGACAGGGGATGTCTGAAAAACTGTTTTTT,CASSRQGMSEKLFF
few,TRBJ1-5,TRBV6-5,-,TGTGCCAGCCGGACGGGGAGCAATCAGCCCCAGCATTTT,CASRTGSNQPQHF
-,TRBJ2-1,TRBV19,-,TGTGCCAGTAGTATAGATTCAGGGCCCTACAATGAGCAGTTCTTC,CASSIDSGPYNEQFF
-,TRBJ1-1,TRBV10-2,TRBD1,TGCGCCAGCAGCCAGGACAGGGGGAACACTGAAGCTTTCTTT,CASSQDRGNTEAFF
-,TRBJ2-1,TRBV28,TRBD2,TGTGCCAGCAGTCCCGAAAACATACTAGCGGGGGCCTTATACAATGAGCAGTTCTTC,CASSPENILAGALYNEQFF
-,TRBJ1-2,TRBV28,TRBD1,TGTGCCAGCAGTTCCGGGACAGGTCAAGGTGGCTACACCTTC,CASSSGTGQGGYTF
-,TRBJ1-2,TRBV29-1,-,TGCAGCGTTGGGTTCTCATTACTAGGCTATGGCTACACCTTC,CSVGFSLLGYGYTF
-,TRBJ1-1,TRBV2,-,TGTGCCAGCAGTGATGGCAGGGGCCTACGAGGTGAAGCTTTCTTT,CASSDGRGLRGEAFF
-,TRBJ2-5,TRBV7-9,-,TGTGCCAGCAGCTTAGTACAGGGTCGGGAGACCCAGTACTTC,CASSLVQGRETQYF
once,TRBJ1-3,TRBV7-8,-,TGTGCCAGCAGCTTAAGGGAGGGAAACACCATATATTTT,CASSLREGNTIYF
-,TRBJ2-3,TRBV6-5,TRBD2,TGTGCCAGCAGTTACGAGCGGGGCGGGGGCACAGATACGCAGTATTTT,CASSYERGGGTDTQYF
-,TRBJ2-2,TRBV29-1,-,TGCAGCGTTGGAGGCAGGGACACCGGGGAGCTGTTTTTT,CSVGGRDTGELFF
once,TRBJ2-3,TRBV5-1,TRBD1,TGCGCCAGCAGCTTCTGGGACAGTCGGGGCACGCAGTATTTT,CASSFWDSRGTQYF
-,TRBJ1-5,TRBV14,-,TGTGCCAGCAAGGGAGGCAGGTTGAGGAATCAGCCCCAGCATTTT,CASKGGRLRNQPQHF
-,TRBJ1-1,TRBV11-2,-,TGTGCCAGCAGCGTACTGTTCACTGAAGCTTTCTTT,CASSVLFTEAFF
-,TRBJ2-5,TRBV7-9,TRBD1,TGTGCCAGCAGCCAGGGACAGGGTAGGGAGACCCAGTACTTC,CASSQGQGRETQYF
-,TRBJ2-3,TRBV27,-,TGTGCCAGCAGTTTACTAGCCCGGACAGATACGCAGTATTTT,CASSLLARTDTQYF
-,TRBJ1-1,TRBV5-6,-,TGTGCCAGCACCTCGGAGGAGTGGAGACCAAACACTGAAGCTTTCTTT,CASTSEEWRPNTEAFF
-,TRBJ2-7,TRBV10-3,TRBD1,TGTGCCATCAGTGAGTCGGACAGCCCGGGACAGGCCTTCTACGAGCAGTACTTC,CAISESDSPGQAFYEQYF
-,TRBJ2-1,TRBV24-1,TRBD2,TGTGCCACCAGTGAGCCCAGCGGGGGGGAAAACAATGAGCAGTTCTTC,CATSEPSGGENNEQFF
-,TRBJ2-5,TRBV4-1,-,TGCGCCAGCAGCCAACTTATCGGAGAGACCCAGTACTTC,CASSQLIGETQYF
-,TRBJ2-1,TRBV9,-,TGTGCCAGCAGCGTAGCGAATGAGCAGTTCTTC,CASSVANEQFF
few,TRBJ2-1,TRBV19,-,TGTGCCAGTAGTATAGGGGGCCTCAGCTCCTACAATGAGCAGTTCTTC,CASSIGGLSSYNEQFF
-,TRBJ1-4,TRBV7-3,-,TGTGCCAGCAGCTTTCCACAGAATGAAAAACTGTTTTTT,CASSFPQNEKLFF
-,TRBJ2-7,TRBV15,-,TGTGCCACCAGCAGAGATCAAAGGGGTTACGAGCAGTACTTC,CATSRDQRGYEQYF
-,TRBJ2-7,TRBV5-4,TRBD2,TGTGCCAGCAGCGGAGGACTAGTGAGCGAGCAGTACTTC,CASSGGLVSEQYF
-,TRBJ1-6,TRBV6-5,-,TGTGCCAGCAGTTACAGACAAACCGATTCACCCCTCCACTTT,CASSYRQTDSPLHF
-,TRBJ2-5,TRBV5-1,TRBD1,TGCGCCAGCAGCTTGGCCGGGACAGGGGAAGAGACCCAGTACTTC,CASSLAGTGEETQYF
-,TRBJ1-2,TRBV5-4,-,TGTGCCAGCAGCTTTTCGGACAAGAATCCCTATGGCTACACCTTC,CASSFSDKNPYGYTF
-,TRBJ1-1,TRBV19,-,TGTGCCAGTAGTGCGATGAGAGTCACTGAAGCTTTCTTT,CASSAMRVTEAFF
-,TRBJ2-5,TRBV7-9,TRBD2,TGTGCCAGCAGCGCAACTAGCGGGGTTGGTGAGACCCAGTACTTC,CASSATSGVGETQYF
-,TRBJ2-7,TRBV5-4,TRBD1,TGTGCCAGCAGCTTGTATGACAGGGAAGAGAGAGAGCAGTACTTC,CASSLYDREEREQYF
-,TRBJ1-5,TRBV7-9,-,TGTGCCAGCAGCTTATCAGGGTCATCGCCCCAGCATTTT,CASSLSGSSPQHF
once,TRBJ1-2,TRBV6-1,TRBD1,TGTGCCAGCAGTGAAGAGGGGGCGAGCTATGGCTACACCTTC,CASSEEGASYGYTF
-,TRBJ1-4,TRBV6-5,TRBD1,TGTGCCAGCACTAGGGGGCCTAATGAAAAACTGTTTTTT,CASTRGPNEKLFF
-,TRBJ2-7,TRBV28,-,TGTGCCAGCAGTCCTTTCGGGGTTGCCTACGAGCAGTACTTC,CASSPFGVAYEQYF
once,TRBJ2-3,TRBV7-6,-,TGTGCCAGCAGCAAAGACAGGTTCGGTACGCAGTATTTT,CASSKDRFGTQYF
-,TRBJ2-7,TRBV11-2,TRBD1,TGTGCCAGCAGCTTCATGCAGGGGGCGAGTGAGCAGTACTTC,CASSFMQGASEQYF
-,TRBJ1-5,TRBV21-1,-,TGTGCCAGCAGCACCACGAGGGGGGGCGGGGCGAGCAATCAGCCCCAGCATTTT,CASSTTRGGGASNQPQHF
-,TRBJ1-2,TRBV2,TRBD1,TGTGCCAGCAACAGGGGGTCGGACGGCTACACCTTC,CASNRGSDGYTF
-,TRBJ2-7,TRBV7-9,-,TGTGCCAGCAGTCATCCCATTAGCTCCTACGAGCAGTACTTC,CASSHPISSYEQYF
-,TRBJ1-2,TRBV11-2,-,TGTGCCAGCAGCTTAGAAGTGGGGCGCGGATATGGCTACACCTTC,CASSLEVGRGYGYTF
-,TRBJ2-3,TRBV19,-,TGTGCCAGTAGCCCGGGAGATTCTAGCACAGATACGCAGTATTTT,CASSPGDSSTDTQYF
-,TRBJ1-1,TRBV5-1,TRBD1,TGCGCCAGCAGCCAGCGCCGGGATCCAGGGGGCACTGAAGCTTTCTTT,CASSQRRDPGGTEAFF
-,TRBJ2-7,TRBV28,TRBD2,TGTGCCAGCAGGTGGGGGGGTTCCTACGAGCAGTACTTC,CASRWGGSYEQYF
-,TRBJ2-5,TRBV4-1,TRBD2,TGCGCCAGCAGCCAAACACCTAGCGGGGGGGACCAAGAGACCCAGTACTTC,CASSQTPSGGDQETQYF
-,TRBJ1-6,TRBV28,-,TGTGCCAGCAGGCGAGGATCACCCCTCCACTTT,CASRRGSPLHF
-,TRBJ2-7,TRBV10-3,-,TGTGCCATCAGTGAGTCGAGTCAGGGGCGGGAGCAGTACTTC,CAISESSQGREQYF
-,TRBJ1-2,TRBV28,TRBD1,TGTGCCAGCAGTCTCGGGACAGGGGGCGGGTTACACTATGGCTACACCTTC,CASSLGTGGGLHYGYTF
-,TRBJ1-4,TRBV18,TRBD1,TGTGCCAGCTCACCACGACAGGGTCGGGCCAGCCGTGGTGTACTGTTTTTT,CASSPRQGRASRGVLFF